This T cell receptor beta chain derives from a study of cytomegalovirus exposure and HLA in healthy donors. Data came from immunoSEQ multiplex PCR; TCRdb stores just in-frame clones and leaves some out. The sample lists a few hundred thousand clones; about nine tenths were seen once. This clone appeared once. The CDR3 is 13 residues long. Germline V gives CDR1 LGHNT, CDR2 FRNRAP. Trimming pared 2 bases from V and 5 bases from J, leaving 8 bases between. The V gene is TRBV12-5, the J gene TRBJ2-3; D remains ambiguous. The sequence was obtained from a woman aged 18-29 years in good health and CMV-seronegative. What was sequenced was PBMCs. CDR3 sequence: CASGLSPVDTQYF. The CDR3 coding sequence is TGTGCTAGTGGTTTGTCACCGGTAGATACGCAGTATTTT.